The 10 T cell receptor beta chains presented below share a single source sample, sequenced in a study of T cell responses to AZD1222 COVID-19 vaccine. Only in-frame clones appear in the TCRdb table, and some are missing; sequencing was by immunoSEQ multiplex PCR. The data show 110,000 to 150,000 clones, 85% to 90% seen once. The sample here was peripheral blood, taken on day 0 of AZD1222 vaccination. Source of these receptors: an adult in good health.

The gene calls are TRBV7-2 and TRBJ2-7, with 13 bases identical to TRBD2. The CDR3 loop spans 19 amino acids. Trimming cost V 5 bases and J 4 bases; bases outside gene matches: 17. Germline V lookup: CDR1 SGHTA, CDR2 FQGNSA. The CDR3 nucleotides read TGTGCCAGCAGCATAATAACCGGACTAGCGGGAGTGGGAAATTACGAGCAGTACTTC. Its protein product is CASSIITGLAGVGNYEQYF.

V and J are TRBV5-1 and TRBJ2-2; no definite D call. The CDR3 totals 14 residues. Per germline, CDR1 SGHRS and CDR2 YFSETQ. V was shortened by 1 base and J by 5 bases, with 9 bases between the two germline ends. The CDR3 DNA reads TGCGCCAGCAGCTTGTCATTGGGAACCGGGGAGCTGTTTTTT. Protein sequence: CASSLSLGTGELFF.

This chain links TRBV9 with TRBJ1-1, with 8 bases matching TRBD1. This CDR3 is built from 12 residues. CDR1 and CDR2 (germline): SGDLS, YYNGEE. The ends lost 4 bases at V and 8 bases at J; junction bases unmatched: 4. DNA for the CDR3: TGTGCCAGCAGCAAAGGACAGGGAGAAGCTTTCTTT. Protein sequence: CASSKGQGEAFF.

The chain joins TRBV3-1 (or the pseudogene TRBV3-2) to TRBJ1-3; D uncertain. The CDR3 length is 15 residues. Germline V gene sequence: CDR1 LGHDT, CDR2 YNNKEL (reference sequence). V gave up 6 bases and J gave up 1 base, with 13 bases separating them. The CDR3 here is CASRREDSSGNTIYF. Here the CDR3 DNA reads TGTGCCAGCAGGCGCGAGGATTCTTCTGGAAACACCATATATTTT.

This chain joins TRBV28 and TRBJ1-1; the D is unclear. V was trimmed by 5 bases and J by 5 bases, leaving 18 bases between them. The CDR3 has 15 amino acids. Germline V lookup: CDR1 MDHEN, CDR2 SYDVKM. CDR3 DNA sequence: TGTGCCAGCAGTGTGCCCCGAAAGGGTAGGACTGAAGCTTTCTTT. Protein sequence: CASSVPRKGRTEAFF.

The chain links TRBV6-5 to TRBJ1-3, with TRBD1 matching 7 bases. The V and J ends lost 6 bases and 2 bases, in that order; junction bases with no gene match: 1. Per germline, CDR1 MNHEY and CDR2 SVGAGI. The CDR3 is 13 residues long. This CDR3 reads CASRGQTGNTIYF. CDR3 bases: TGTGCCAGCAGGGGACAGACTGGAAACACCATATATTTT.

The chain combines TRBV6-5 with TRBJ2-7; D unclear. V lost 2 bases to trimming and J lost 5 bases, with 10 bases between them. Germline CDR1 and CDR2: MNHEY and SVGAGI. This CDR3 region has 13 residues. The chain's CDR3 is CASSYNRQHEQYF. In DNA form, the CDR3 reads TGTGCCAGCAGTTACAACCGGCAACACGAGCAGTACTTC.

In this sample, this clone turned up once. The chain links TRBV7-9 to TRBJ2-5, with D unresolved. The CDR3 runs to 12 residues. Per germline, CDR1 SEHNR and CDR2 FQNEAQ (reference sequence). The V and J ends lost 4 bases and 9 bases respectively, with 12 bases between them. The CDR3 spells CASSYTLVAQYF. CDR3 DNA sequence: TGTGCCAGCAGCTACACACTGGTGGCCCAGTACTTC.

The chain has TRBV9 and TRBJ2-7; 7 nucleotides line up with TRBD1. J was trimmed by 3 bases and V by 0 bases; bases with no gene match: 6. CDR3 size: 15 residues. CDR1 and CDR2 from the germline V gene are SGDLS and YYNGEE. The CDR3 here is CASSVGPGGIYEQYF. CDR3 sequence (DNA): TGTGCCAGCAGCGTAGGGCCAGGGGGAATCTACGAGCAGTACTTC.

This chain joins TRBV6-2 or TRBV6-3 and TRBJ2-1, with TRBD2 matching over 7 bases. The CDR3 runs to 13 residues. V dropped 6 bases and J dropped 7; count of bases not matched to a gene: 6. CDR1 and CDR2 from the germline V gene are MNHEY and SVGEGT. This CDR3 is CASSKGGPNEQFF. The CDR3 DNA sequence: TGTGCCAGCAGCAAGGGAGGGCCTAATGAGCAGTTCTTC.